This TCR beta chain was profiled in a study of cytomegalovirus exposure and HLA in healthy donors. Healthy bone marrow donors made up the cohort. Donors sampled were nominally healthy, though unrecorded immune exposures were likely. Primers: 60 Vbeta forward and 13 Jbeta reverse. Per the original methods: Later reanalysis found about 78 million unique TCR beta chains, roughly 9.9 million of them shared. Profiling relied on immunoSEQ multiplex PCR, and the TCRdb table lists in-frame clones only, not all of them. V and J calls and clone size follow that table, whereas D and trimming were derived from the DNA. The table lists under 200,000 clones, 80% of them singletons. V was clipped by 3 bases and J by 7 bases, with 15 bases between them. Germline V gene lookup returns CDR1 LNHDA and CDR2 SQIVND (reference sequence). The CDR3 loop spans 14 amino acids.

The receptor comes from a man aged 35 to 55 in good health and CMV-seropositive. The sample consisted of PBMCs. V gene TRBV19 combines with J gene TRBJ2-5; TRBD2 might be the D (6 bases). CDR3 sequence (DNA): TGTGCCAGTAGTATGGCGGAGGGACTTTGGACCCAGTACTTC. It is translated as CASSMAEGLWTQYF.